The clone carrying this T cell receptor (beta chain) came up a few times. The use of a sample-barcoded 5' primer and a J-beta primer mix characterized a second PCR of roughly 7 to 11 cycles. All samples yielded 3 million or more CDR3-containing paired-end reads. TCRdb reprocessed the 5' RACE reads with MiXCR, giving one entry per CDR3 protein. There are about 760,000 distinct CDR3 sequences in the sample; 45% to 70% occur only once, and roughly 25% lies in the top ten. The data belong to a study of blood T cells in healthy people across ages. The CDR3 has 14 residues. The V end lost 8 bases, the J end lost 6 bases, and 14 bases lay between the germline ends. CDR1 and CDR2 (germline): LGHDT, YNNKEL (reference sequence). Each individual donor underwent a draw of ten milliliters of peripheral blood. Extracted total RNA amounted to at least 5 micrograms for each sample.

The V gene is TRBV3-1, the J gene TRBJ1-6; D is possibly TRBD1 (5 bases). The sample consisted of blood. The clonotype comes from a man in his forties in good health. CDR3 nucleotides: TGTGCCAGCGGCGGGGGACTCAGTAATTCACCCCTCCACTTT. Amino acids: CASGGGLSNSPLHF.